Below are 6 T cell receptor beta chains sequenced from a single sample in a study of CD8 T cells in Susac syndrome. RNA amounts of 0.5 to 1 ug underwent reverse transcription with random hexamers. TCRdb itself ran the immunoSEQ multiplex PCR reads through MiXCR, one entry per CDR3 protein. The sample contains under 200,000 distinct CDR3 sequences, roughly 92% of which appear only once. The sample taken for sequencing was CD4+ T cells from PBMCs. The receptors shown here come from a human donor with Susac syndrome.

V gene TRBV6-6 combines with J gene TRBJ1-1, with no clear D. This CDR3 is built from 14 residues. The V end was cut by 2 bases, the J end by 4 bases, with 11 bases between. Germline loops: CDR1 MNHNY, CDR2 SVGAGI (reference sequence). The DNA for the CDR3 is TGTGCCAGCAGTTACATCCGGACTGGCACTGAAGCTTTCTTT. Encoded protein: CASSYIRTGTEAFF.

This sequence joins TRBV12-3 or TRBV12-4 and TRBJ2-7; 7 bases line up with TRBD1. Germline trimming cut 6 bases from V and 3 bases from J; bases unmatched to any gene: 8. The CDR3 sequence is 14 residues long. CDR3 in amino acids: CASRKQGLGYEQYF. DNA for the CDR3: TGTGCCAGCAGGAAACAGGGGTTAGGCTACGAGCAGTACTTC.

The genes are TRBV29-1 and TRBJ1-2; 9 bases agree with TRBD1. With V trimmed by 4 bases and J by 10 bases, 7 bases remained unmatched. Germline V gene sequence: CDR1 SQVTM, CDR2 ANQGSEA. The CDR3 contains 12 residues. The CDR3 protein is CSVGTTGGYYTF. DNA of the CDR3: TGCAGCGTTGGTACGACAGGGGGTTACTACACCTTC.

The CDR3 here is CASSQGEGVYGGETQYF. The CDR3 DNA follows: TGCGCCAGCAGCCAAGGAGAGGGGGTCTACGGGGGAGAGACCCAGTACTTC. The V call is TRBV4-1, the J call TRBJ2-5; D might be TRBD1 or TRBD2, each matching 6 bases. The CDR3 covers 17 residues. V was pared by 1 base and J by 4 bases, with 19 bases between. The germline V gene encodes CDR1 MGHRA and CDR2 YSYEKL.

The J gene is TRBJ2-5, the V gene TRBV18; no definite D call. Trimming removed 2 bases at V and 4 bases at J, with 8 bases between. CDR1 is KGHSH, CDR2 LQKENI, per germline. This CDR3 has 13 amino acids. In nucleotides, the CDR3 is TGTGCCAGCTCACCAGGTTTTGGAGAGACCCAGTACTTC. As protein: CASSPGFGETQYF.

The V gene is TRBV19, the J gene TRBJ2-7; 9 nucleotides align to TRBD1. CDR1 is LNHDA, CDR2 SQIVND, per germline (reference sequence). V shed 5 bases, J shed 7 bases, and the junction held 6 bases outside the gene matches. The length of the CDR3 is 13 residues. The CDR3 region has the DNA TGTGCCAGTAGTGTACAGGGGGCGGGGGAGCAGTACTTC. Translation gives CASSVQGAGEQYF.